These 5 T cell receptor beta chains came from one sample sequenced in a study of T cell responses to AZD1222 COVID-19 vaccine. Clones were sequenced by immunoSEQ multiplex PCR, and TCRdb holds only the in-frame ones, with some missing. The table records about 97,000 clones, about 88% of them present only once. Sequences were derived from peripheral blood, sampled on day 0 of AZD1222 vaccination. These receptors were obtained from an adult in good health.

The chain is built from TRBV7-2 and TRBJ1-5; TRBD1 agrees at 7 bases. Germline CDR1 and CDR2: SGHTA and FQGNSA. Trimming removed 5 bases from V and 5 bases from J; junction bases left unmatched: 3. This CDR3 spans 13 amino acids. CDR3: CASSLDRDQPQHF. The DNA for the CDR3 is TGTGCCAGCAGCCTAGACAGGGATCAGCCCCAGCATTTT.

The chain is built from TRBV5-6 and TRBJ2-5; D not resolved. The CDR3 has 14 amino acids. The V gene's germline CDR1 is SGHDT and CDR2 YYEEEE. Deletions cut 4 bases from V and 0 bases from J, with 10 bases between. The CDR3: CASSMGDNQETQYF. In DNA, the CDR3 is TGTGCCAGCAGCATGGGCGACAACCAAGAGACCCAGTACTTC.

The chain joins TRBV7-2 to TRBJ1-2; 10 positions agree with TRBD1. The trim removed 5 bases at V and 8 bases at J, leaving 5 bases unmatched. The germline V gene encodes CDR1 SGHTA and CDR2 FQGNSA. The CDR3 extends over 13 amino acids. CDR3 amino acids: CASSKDRGIGYTF. The CDR3 nucleotides read TGTGCCAGCAGCAAGGACAGGGGGATAGGCTACACCTTC.

The V gene is TRBV30, the J gene TRBJ2-6; a weak D match, TRBD2 (5 bases). CDR3 length: 15 amino acids. V was trimmed by 5 bases and J by 4 bases, leaving 15 bases between them. Germline CDR1 GTSNPN, CDR2 SVGIG (reference sequence). The chain's CDR3 is CAWASSGRGANVLTF. The DNA of the CDR3 is TGTGCCTGGGCTTCATCGGGAAGAGGGGCCAACGTCCTGACTTTC.

The chain carries TRBV11-2 and TRBJ1-2; 7 bases agree with TRBD1. With 5 bases clipped from V and 8 bases from J, the junction kept 8 bases outside the gene matches. Germline V lookup: CDR1 SGHAT, CDR2 FQNNGV. The length of the CDR3 is 13 residues. The DNA of the CDR3 is TGTGCCAGCAGCCCTGACAGGGAAAGAGGCTACACCTTC. Its translation: CASSPDRERGYTF.